These 13 T cell receptor beta chains came from one sample sequenced in a study of blood T cell repertoires in COVID-19. TCRdb's table, derived via immunoSEQ multiplex PCR, lists solely in-frame clones and lacks some. Of around 130,000 clones detected, under 90% appear once; the ten largest clones hold about 4.5%. The specimen sequenced was peripheral blood. These receptors all come from a woman in her 70s with acute or convalescent COVID-19.

V is TRBV6-5 and J is TRBJ1-2; D might be TRBD1 (5 bases). V shed 5 bases and J shed 4 bases, with 17 bases lying between them. Germline values: CDR1 MNHEY, CDR2 SVGAGI. The CDR3 sequence is 15 residues long. The CDR3 DNA reads TGTGCCAGCAGTCAACCGGGGGAGGGCGTCTATGGCTACACCTTC. Translated, it gives CASSQPGEGVYGYTF.

This chain joins TRBV6-5 and TRBJ1-1; no firm D call. V gave up 0 bases and J gave up 1 base, with 12 bases separating them. This CDR3 has 16 residues. Per germline, CDR1 MNHEY and CDR2 SVGAGI. The CDR3 spells CASSYSKVTSNTEAFF. The CDR3, as DNA: TGTGCCAGCAGTTACTCGAAAGTGACATCGAACACTGAAGCTTTCTTT.

This chain uses TRBV11-3 with TRBJ2-1; 11 bases line up with TRBD2. V was clipped by 4 bases and J by 6 bases; unmatched bases: 14. Germline-derived CDR1 and CDR2 are SGHNT and YENEEA. CDR3 length: 18 residues. As DNA, the CDR3 is TGTGCCAGCAGCTCCCCCGGGCTCTTAGCGGGGGGGATCAATGAGCAGTTCTTC. Protein sequence: CASSSPGLLAGGINEQFF.

The chain links TRBV5-4 to TRBJ2-1, with a possible D match to TRBD1 (6 bases). Trimming left V 6 bases short and J 8 bases short, with 12 bases between. The germline V gene has CDR1 SGHNT and CDR2 YYREEE (reference sequence). This CDR3 has 12 amino acids. CDR3 DNA sequence: TGTGCCAGCACCCGGGACATTGATGAGCAGTTCTTC. Translating gives CASTRDIDEQFF. Drawing the rest from reference TRBV5-4 and TRBJ2-1, the complete variable domain is ETGVTQSPTHLIKTRGQQVTLRCSSQSGHNTVSWYQQALGQGPQFIFQYYREEENGRGNFPPRFSGLQFPNYSSELNVNALELDDSALYLCASTRDIDEQFFGPGTRLTVL.

The chain has TRBV5-1 and TRBJ2-3, with D uncertain. The CDR3 consists of 13 residues. Germline lookup yields CDR1 SGHRS and CDR2 YFSETQ. The ends were cut back, 5 bases at V and 4 bases at J, with 11 bases in the middle. CDR3: CASRPPTADTQYF. The CDR3 DNA sequence: TGCGCCAGCAGACCTCCCACAGCAGATACGCAGTATTTT.

CDR3 in DNA: TGTGCCAGCAGCTCGACAGGGTCCCATGGCTACACCTTC. It is translated as CASSSTGSHGYTF. The chain employs TRBV7-3 and TRBJ1-2; 7 bases fit TRBD1. After removal of 4 bases from V and 6 bases from J, the junction contained 5 bases not matched to a gene. Germline V gene data show CDR1 as SGHTA and CDR2 as FQGTGA. CDR3 length equals 13 residues.

This clone has more than one count but fewer than ten. The junction and the germline gene differ at one end; a read error may be behind it. The identical CDR3 is also encoded by other nucleotide sequences in the sample. The V and J genes are TRBV3-1 (or the pseudogene TRBV3-2) and TRBJ1-6, with D tentatively TRBD1 (6 bases). Germline V gene data show CDR1 as LGHDT and CDR2 as YNNKEL (reference sequence). This CDR3 is 15 amino acids long. This chain's CDR3 is CASSGGGGYNSPLHF. The CDR3 nucleotides are TGTGCCAGCAGCGGGGGAGGGGGTTATAATTCGCCCCTCCACTTT.

The chain recombines TRBV6-5 with TRBJ2-7, with 13 bases identical to TRBD2. CDR3 size: 15 residues. CDR1 is MNHEY, CDR2 SVGAGI, per germline. Unmatched junction bases numbered 9, after V lost 7 bases and J lost 6 bases. In nucleotides, the CDR3 is TGTGCCAGCAAGATTACTAGCGGGGGGGCCGGCGAGCAGTACGTC. It encodes CASKITSGGAGEQYV.

J is TRBJ1-4 and V is TRBV14; D may be TRBD1 (6 bases). V dropped 1 base and J dropped 13 bases, with 13 bases sitting between them. Germline V lookup: CDR1 SGHDN, CDR2 FVKESK. The CDR3 contains 13 residues. In DNA form, the CDR3 reads TGTGCCAGCAGCCAAGTTAGGGGGAATCGACTGTTTTTT. The encoded protein is CASSQVRGNRLFF.

The V and J genes are TRBV24-1 and TRBJ1-2; the D is unclear. Germline CDR1 KGHDR, CDR2 SFDVKD. This CDR3 contains 13 residues. Trimming removed 0 bases from V and 8 bases from J, with 9 bases in between. CDR3 protein: CATSDLRGDGYTF. The CDR3 nucleotides read TGTGCCACCAGTGATTTGCGGGGTGACGGCTACACCTTC.

The J gene is TRBJ1-1, the V gene TRBV6-2 or TRBV6-3, with D possibly being TRBD1 (6 bases). CDR1 is MNHEY, CDR2 SVGEGT, per germline. V lost 4 bases to trimming and J lost 4 bases, with 13 bases between them. The CDR3 runs to 14 residues. CDR3 DNA sequence: TGTGCCAGCAGTTTAAGGGGGACGGCCACTGAAGCTTTCTTT. Amino acids: CASSLRGTATEAFF.

This clone showed up just a few times. This chain uses TRBV11-3 with TRBJ2-5; 7 bases line up with TRBD1. With V trimmed by 1 base and J by 5 bases, 7 bases remained unmatched. Germline values: CDR1 SGHNT, CDR2 YENEEA. The CDR3 sequence is 15 residues long. CDR3 amino acids: CASSLAQGLVETQYF. CDR3 in DNA: TGTGCCAGCAGCTTAGCACAGGGGTTGGTGGAGACCCAGTACTTC.

The chain employs TRBV11-2 and TRBJ1-6; 11 nucleotides match TRBD1. V lost 5 bases, J lost 11 bases, and 8 bases stayed unmatched. Germline values: CDR1 SGHAT, CDR2 FQNNGV. The CDR3 extends over 15 amino acids. CDR3 loop: CASSPRAGQGAPLHF. The CDR3 region has the DNA TGTGCCAGCAGCCCAAGAGCGGGACAGGGGGCACCCCTCCACTTT.